Detailed here is one TCR beta chain. Its target is unknown. These data belong to a study of blood T cells in healthy people across ages. Study-level results: Calculation of diversity from one million T cells yielded estimates considered to be underestimates.

The CDR3 loop spans 15 amino acids. Trimming shortened V by 0 bases and J by 8 bases, and 13 bases separated the two germline ends. The germline CDR1 and CDR2 sequences are MNHEY and SMNVEV (reference sequence). The authors ran a second PCR of roughly 7 to 11 cycles using a sample-barcoded 5' primer and a J-beta primer mix. Tags on each cDNA molecule came from a template-switch adaptor with 12 random nucleotides. Sequencing recovered at least 2.5 million CDR3-containing paired-end reads from each sample. Via MiXCR, TCRdb re-called the 5' RACE reads, giving one row per CDR3 protein. The sample comprises more than 1.4 million distinct CDR3 sequences, roughly 45% of which are singletons, and 7.9% rests with the top ten.

The sequence was obtained from a woman aged 18-35 years in good health. The rearrangement joins TRBV27 to TRBJ2-2; maybe TRBD2 (5 bases). The sequenced sample consisted of blood. This CDR3 reads CASSLSRGLAGELFF. The DNA for the CDR3 is TGTGCCAGCAGTTTATCCCGGGGTCTGGCGGGGGAGCTGTTTTTT.